These 14 T cell receptor beta chains were sequenced from one sample in a study of blood T cells in healthy people across ages. Together with a sample-barcoded 5' primer, a J-beta primer mix was included in a second PCR lasting about 7 to 12 cycles. TCRdb reprocessed the 5' RACE reads via MiXCR and lists one record per CDR3 protein. The table shows 700,000 or so distinct CDR3 sequences, with about a fifth occurring only once. Sequencing was performed on blood. These receptors originate from a man in his sixties or seventies in good health.

This clonotype was recorded a few times. This chain connects TRBV14 to TRBJ2-1; the D gene is possibly TRBD2 (5 bases). The CDR3 covers 14 residues. Germline V lookup: CDR1 SGHDN, CDR2 FVKESK. The V and J ends lost 4 bases and 1 base respectively, with 8 bases between them. The CDR3 reads CASSRRGSYNEQFF. DNA of the CDR3: TGTGCCAGCAGCCGCCGCGGGTCCTACAATGAGCAGTTCTTC.

The rearrangement joins TRBV19 to TRBJ1-2; D gene unclear. The V end lost 7 bases, the J end lost 4 bases, and 13 bases lay between the germline ends. Germline CDR1 is LNHDA and CDR2 is SQIVND (reference sequence). The CDR3 covers 13 residues. CDR3 DNA: TGTGCCAGTACCTTGGGGAACCTCTATGGCTACACCTTC. Amino acid sequence: CASTLGNLYGYTF.

The chain recombines TRBV5-1 with TRBJ2-1, with TRBD2 matching over 8 bases. CDR1 is SGHRS and CDR2 is YFSETQ in the germline V gene. The CDR3 totals 17 residues. V was clipped by 3 bases and J by 5 bases; unmatched bases: 13. CDR3 bases: TGCGCCAGCAGCTCTGGTCCAGCTAGCGGGCATAACAATGAGCAGTTCTTC. This gives the protein CASSSGPASGHNNEQFF.

This chain links TRBV29-1 with TRBJ1-2; 12 bases map to TRBD1. The length of the CDR3 is 13 residues. With 6 bases clipped from V and 4 bases from J, the junction kept 3 bases outside the gene matches. Germline V gene data show CDR1 as SQVTM and CDR2 as ANQGSEA. The CDR3 DNA follows: TGCAGCGTCGGGACAGGGGGCGTCTATGGCTACACCTTC. Translation gives CSVGTGGVYGYTF.

The chain is built from TRBV24-1 and TRBJ2-3; D uncertain. Trimming left V 3 bases short and J 7 bases short, with 7 bases between. Germline V gene lookup returns CDR1 KGHDR and CDR2 SFDVKD. The CDR3 spans 12 residues. The CDR3 nucleotides are TGTGCCACCAGTGATATAGGGAATACGCAGTATTTT. As protein: CATSDIGNTQYF.

Only a few counts were recorded for this clonotype. J is TRBJ2-1 and V is TRBV20-1, with D possibly matching TRBD2 (6 bases). Germline V gives CDR1 DFQATT, CDR2 SNEGSKA (reference sequence). The CDR3 contains 14 residues. V was trimmed by 5 bases and J by 2 bases, leaving 13 bases between them. CDR3 coding DNA: TGCAGTGCTCCCTCCAGCGGGCCCTACAATGAGCAGTTCTTC. It translates to CSAPSSGPYNEQFF.

The chain uses TRBV7-7 and TRBJ1-4, with 7 nucleotides matching TRBD1. The CDR3 covers 13 residues. From germline, CDR1 is SSHAT and CDR2 FNYEAQ (reference sequence). V lost 5 bases to trimming and J lost 3 bases; unmatched junction nucleotides: 0. The CDR3 region has the DNA TGTGCCAGCAGCAGGGGGCCTAATGAAAAACTGTTTTTT. It encodes CASSRGPNEKLFF.

This clonotype has a handful of counts. Mismatch with germline at one junction end may stem from a read error. The chain links TRBV20-1 to TRBJ2-5; tentatively, D is TRBD1 (5 bases). Germline CDR1 reads DFQATT; CDR2 reads SNEGSKA (reference sequence). The CDR3 totals 13 residues. The CDR3 is CSARQGSQKTQYF. The CDR3 DNA reads TGCAGTGCTAGACAGGGAAGCCAAAAGACCCAGTACTTC.

V is TRBV5-1 and J is TRBJ2-7, with 9 bases lining up with TRBD1. Germline V gene data show CDR1 as SGHRS and CDR2 as YFSETQ. This CDR3 is built from 17 residues. The ends lost 0 bases at V and 3 bases at J; junction bases unmatched: 10. The CDR3 DNA sequence: TGCGCCAGCAGCTTGGCTGGGTGGACAGGGGCAAACTACGAGCAGTACTTC. It specifies CASSLAGWTGANYEQYF. Using reference TRBV5-1 and TRBJ2-7 for the parts outside the CDR3, the full variable domain is KAGVTQTPRYLIKTRGQQVTLSCSPISGHRSVSWYQQTPGQGLQFLFEYFSETQRNKGNFPGRFSGRQFSNSRSEMNVSTLELGDSALYLCASSLAGWTGANYEQYFGPGTRLTVT.

This clonotype has a handful of counts. The CDR3 DNA sequence: TGCAGTGCTAGAGATATTACGGAAGCTTTCTTT. This codes for CSARDITEAFF. The J gene is TRBJ1-1, the V gene TRBV20-1, with D unresolved. The CDR3 totals 11 residues. V shed 0 bases and J shed 8 bases, with 7 bases lying between them. In germline, CDR1 is DFQATT, CDR2 SNEGSKA (reference sequence).

The chain carries TRBV12-3 or TRBV12-4 and TRBJ2-1; D not resolved. Trimming took 1 base from V and 10 from J, leaving 8 bases between them. The CDR3 runs 12 residues. The CDR3: CASSLVVREQFF. The CDR3 DNA is TGTGCCAGCAGTTTAGTAGTTCGGGAGCAGTTCTTC.

V gene TRBV5-1 combines with J gene TRBJ2-5, with 9 nucleotides matching TRBD2. The trim removed 4 bases at V and 1 base at J, leaving 8 bases unmatched. The CDR3 covers 16 residues. CDR1 SGHRS and CDR2 YFSETQ come from the germline V gene. The CDR3 sequence is CASSALPTSGQETQYF. DNA for the CDR3: TGCGCCAGCAGCGCTCTCCCGACTAGCGGCCAAGAGACCCAGTACTTC.

This clonotype was seen a few times. The chain uses TRBV7-9 and TRBJ2-7, with 7 bases aligning to TRBD2. Per germline, CDR1 SEHNR and CDR2 FQNEAQ (reference sequence). CDR3 length equals 15 residues. Trimming removed 5 bases from V and 1 base from J; junction bases left unmatched: 8. CDR3 sequence (DNA): TGTGCCAGCAGCCCAACTAGCGAAAGATCCTACGAGCAGTACTTC. As protein: CASSPTSERSYEQYF.

This chain links TRBV5-6 with TRBJ2-3, with D uncertain. Germline lookup yields CDR1 SGHDT and CDR2 YYEEEE. The V end was cut by 2 bases, the J end by 2 bases, with 9 bases between. The CDR3 is 14 residues long. CDR3 DNA sequence: TGTGCCAGCAGCTTCAAACGGCCCACAGATACGCAGTATTTT. Translating gives CASSFKRPTDTQYF. The entire variable domain, with the rest obtained from reference TRBV5-6 and TRBJ2-3, is as follows: DAGVTQSPTHLIKTRGQQVTLRCSPKSGHDTVSWYQQALGQGPQFIFQYYEEEERQRGNFPDRFSGHQFPNYSSELNVNALLLGDSALYLCASSFKRPTDTQYFGPGTRLTVL.